The source of this T cell receptor (beta chain) is a study of CD8 T cells in ankylosing spondylitis. This clonotype was observed many times. What it recognizes is unknown. The CDR3 has 16 amino acids. The V gene's germline CDR1 is LGHNA and CDR2 YSLEER. The V gene end was trimmed by 1 base and the J gene end by 8 bases; junction bases not matched to a gene: 11. TCRdb processed the 5' RACE reads anew with MiXCR; each CDR3 protein has one entry. Here the sample spans approximately 90,000 distinct CDR3 sequences, about 7.7% being singletons. Study results and limitations: It was reported that disease-linked clones were significantly enriched in matched ankylosing spondylitis synovial fluid.

This rearrangement joins TRBV4-3 to TRBJ2-4, with 7 nucleotides matching TRBD1. Material: blood, either unsorted or a sorted T cell fraction (not recorded which). The receptor was isolated from a male donor with ankylosing spondylitis or in good health (not recorded which). CDR3 in amino acids: CASSQAPQGVLHIQYF. The CDR3 region has the DNA TGCGCCAGCAGCCAAGCTCCCCAGGGGGTGTTGCACATTCAGTACTTC.